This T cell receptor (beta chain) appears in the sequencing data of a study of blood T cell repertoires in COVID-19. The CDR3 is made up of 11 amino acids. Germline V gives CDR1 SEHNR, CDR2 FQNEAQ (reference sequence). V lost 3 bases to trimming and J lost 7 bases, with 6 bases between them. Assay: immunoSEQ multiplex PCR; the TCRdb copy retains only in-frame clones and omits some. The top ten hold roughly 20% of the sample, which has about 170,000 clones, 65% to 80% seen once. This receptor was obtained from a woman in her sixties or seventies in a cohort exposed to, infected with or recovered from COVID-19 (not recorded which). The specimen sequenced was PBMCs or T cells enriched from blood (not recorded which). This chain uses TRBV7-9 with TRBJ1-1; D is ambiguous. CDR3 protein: CASSLQIEAFF. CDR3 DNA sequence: TGTGCCAGCAGCTTGCAGATTGAAGCTTTCTTT.